Each of the 28 T cell receptor beta chains below was sequenced from the same sample in a study of glioma-infiltrating T cells. Using RNA template, CDR3s of TCR alpha and beta were amplified with iRepertoire arm-PCR. TCRdb reprocessed the multiplex PCR reads with MiXCR, giving one entry per CDR3 protein. This sample carries 44,000 or so distinct CDR3 sequences, 20% to 25% of them seen once, and the ten largest clones take around 6.3%. The sample taken for sequencing was glioma tissue, nonneoplastic brain tissue, or PBMCs (not recorded which). The receptors shown here come from a human donor with low-grade glioma or glioblastoma, undergoing nonglioma brain surgery, or in good health (not recorded which).

Worth noting for this clonotype: Compared with germline, one end of the junction differs, possibly owing to a read error. The rearrangement links TRBV20-1 to TRBJ1-1, with 9 positions matching TRBD1. From germline, CDR1 is DFQATT and CDR2 SNEGSKA (reference sequence). There are 14 residues in the CDR3. CDR3 DNA: TGCCGTGCTAGTGGAAGGACAGGGGACCCTGAAGCTTTCTTT. Protein: CRASGRTGDPEAFF.

This clonotype was seen only a few times. The chain has TRBV5-6 and TRBJ1-1, with TRBD1 as a possible D gene (6 bases). Trimming shortened V by 0 bases and J by 6 bases, and 21 bases separated the two germline ends. Germline values: CDR1 SGHDT, CDR2 YYEEEE. The length of the CDR3 is 17 residues. The CDR3 loop reads CASSLEAGAYRIPEAFF. CDR3 nucleotides: TGTGCCAGCAGCTTGGAGGCAGGGGCCTATCGGATCCCTGAAGCTTTCTTT.

This clonotype came up many times. The chain carries TRBV4-1 and TRBJ2-1, with TRBD1 identical over 10 bases. V was clipped by 4 bases and J by 12 bases; unmatched bases: 15. This CDR3 region has 16 residues. Germline V gene sequence: CDR1 MGHRA, CDR2 YSYEKL. Written as DNA, the CDR3 is TGCGCCAGCAGCCCTACACCGGGGACAGGGGTGGAAAGGCAGTTCTTC. Translated, it gives CASSPTPGTGVERQFF.

The V and J genes are TRBV2 and TRBJ2-1; possibly TRBD2 for D (6 bases). The CDR3 has 13 residues. The V end lost 4 bases, the J end lost 5 bases, and 9 bases lay between the germline ends. CDR1 and CDR2 (germline): SNHLY, FYNNEI. CDR3 loop: CASSAGLHNEQFF. CDR3 DNA sequence: TGTGCCAGCAGTGCGGGACTTCACAATGAGCAGTTCTTC. Full variable domain (remainder filled in from reference TRBV2 and TRBJ2-1): EPEVTQTPSHQVTQMGQEVILRCVPISNHLYFYWYRQILGQKVEFLVSFYNNEISEKSEIFDDQFSVERPDGSNFTLKIRSTKLEDSAMYFCASSAGLHNEQFFGPGTRLTVL.

There are a few counts of this clonotype. The J gene is TRBJ2-2, the V gene TRBV19; 12 nucleotides align to TRBD1. Unmatched junction bases numbered 15, after V lost 5 bases and J lost 8 bases. CDR1 and CDR2 (germline): LNHDA, SQIVND (reference sequence). The CDR3 contains 18 residues. This CDR3 reads CASSSGTGGRRWFGELFF. In nucleotides, the CDR3 is TGTGCCAGTAGTTCCGGGACAGGGGGCCGGAGATGGTTTGGGGAGCTGTTTTTT.

The rearrangement joins TRBV6-6 to TRBJ1-1; D remains ambiguous. The CDR3 runs to 12 residues. Germline CDR1 and CDR2: MNHNY and SVGAGI (reference sequence). V lost 9 bases to trimming and J lost 1 base, with 9 bases between them. CDR3 loop: CASYKENTEAFF. The CDR3 DNA follows: TGTGCCAGTTACAAGGAGAACACTGAAGCTTTCTTT.

This clonotype was recorded many times. This chain connects TRBV19 to TRBJ2-2; 9 bases are a match to TRBD1. CDR1 LNHDA and CDR2 SQIVND come from the germline V gene (reference sequence). The V gene end was trimmed by 6 bases and the J gene end by 6 bases; junction bases not matched to a gene: 5. CDR3 length: 14 amino acids. The CDR3 loop is CASRTQGAPGELFF. In DNA form, the CDR3 reads TGTGCCAGTAGGACACAGGGGGCCCCCGGGGAGCTGTTTTTT.

This clonotype was recorded at least ten times. The CDR3 DNA follows: TGTGCCAGCAGCTTAGCAGGACAGGGGGAGACCCAGTACTTC. Translation gives CASSLAGQGETQYF. The chain links TRBV7-2 to TRBJ2-5; 9 bases match TRBD1. Germline-derived CDR1 and CDR2 are SGHTA and FQGNSA. Trimming took 0 bases from V and 5 from J; bases not matched to a gene: 1. The CDR3 totals 14 residues.

This clonotype showed up just once. The rearrangement uses TRBV11-2 and TRBJ2-1, with D hard to call. V lost 7 bases, J lost 0 bases, and 13 bases lay in between. Germline assignment: CDR1 SGHAT and CDR2 FQNNGV. This CDR3 is 15 amino acids long. The CDR3 bases are TGTGCCAGCATCAAAGCTTCGAGCTCCTACAATGAGCAGTTCTTC. Amino acid sequence: CASIKASSSYNEQFF.

In the case of this clonotype: Since a much larger clone is just one base distant, this may be a read error. V usage is TRBV3-1 and J usage is TRBJ1-2; TRBD1 is a possible D gene (6 bases). The CDR3 is 15 amino acids. Deletions cut 3 bases from V and 0 bases from J, with 11 bases between. Germline V gene sequence: CDR1 LGHDT, CDR2 YNNKEL (reference sequence). CDR3 in DNA: TGTGCCAGCAGCCATGGGGGCGCCCCTAACTATGGCTACACCTTC. It specifies CASSHGGAPNYGYTF.

Comments on this clonotype: Relative to the germline gene, one junction end is altered; a read error may explain this. This rearrangement joins TRBV20-1 to TRBJ2-7, with 10 bases lining up with TRBD2. The CDR3 sequence is 16 residues long. The V gene's germline CDR1 is DFQATT and CDR2 SNEGSKA (reference sequence). This CDR3 reads CSARDFLAGVSCEQYF. The CDR3 bases are TGCAGTGCTAGAGATTTCCTAGCGGGGGTCTCCTGCGAGCAGTACTTC.

V is TRBV7-9 and J is TRBJ2-1, with D hard to call. The CDR3 runs 12 residues. Trimming took off 5 bases at V and 8 bases at J, with 10 bases between the two ends. Germline V gene sequence: CDR1 SEHNR, CDR2 FQNEAQ (reference sequence). CDR3 in amino acids: CASSRLQDEQFF. DNA of the CDR3: TGTGCCAGCAGCCGCCTACAAGATGAGCAGTTCTTC.

A remark on this clonotype: A clone one base away is much larger, so this may be a read error. The V gene is TRBV19, the J gene TRBJ1-5; tentative D call: TRBD1 (5 bases). Trimming took 3 bases from V and 9 from J, leaving 15 bases between them. The CDR3 is 14 amino acids. The germline gives CDR1 LNHDA, CDR2 SQIVND (reference sequence). The CDR3 nucleotides read TGTGCCAGTAGTATGCCTGGGGGACGGGTGCCCCAGCATTTT. Protein product: CASSMPGGRVPQHF.

With regard to this clonotype: A much larger clone differs by one base, so this may be a read error. The chain carries TRBV5-1 and TRBJ2-7, with 11 bases identical to TRBD2. CDR1 and CDR2 (germline): SGHRS, YFSETQ. CDR3 size: 15 residues. V was pared by 1 base and J by 9 bases, with 9 bases of the junction left unmatched. The CDR3 sequence is CASSLTSGGWSGQYF. The CDR3 bases are TGCGCCAGCAGCTTGACTAGCGGGGGATGGAGTGGGCAGTACTTC.

This clonotype came up many times. The rearrangement uses TRBV4-3 and TRBJ1-5; no definite D call. Between the trimmed V and J ends, which lost 1 base and 3 bases, there was a span of 7 bases. Germline V gene lookup returns CDR1 LGHNA and CDR2 YSLEER. The CDR3 has 14 residues. The chain's CDR3 is CASSQGGNNQPQHF. The DNA of the CDR3 is TGCGCCAGCAGCCAAGGGGGAAACAATCAGCCCCAGCATTTT.

At least ten counts were recorded for this clonotype. CDR3: CASSQGSSGGSDTQYF. In DNA, the CDR3 is TGTGCCAGCAGCCAAGGGTCTAGCGGGGGGTCAGATACGCAGTATTTT. The chain uses TRBV3-1 and TRBJ2-3; 11 bases match TRBD2. The CDR3 contains 16 residues. The germline V gene encodes CDR1 LGHDT and CDR2 YNNKEL (reference sequence). The V gene end was trimmed by 1 base and the J gene end by 4 bases; junction bases not matched to a gene: 4.

On this clonotype: Given a much more abundant clone one base away, this may be a read error. V gene TRBV3-1 combines with J gene TRBJ2-5; tentatively, D is TRBD1 (6 bases). This CDR3 is 15 amino acids long. The germline V gene encodes CDR1 LGHDT and CDR2 YNNKEL (reference sequence). CDR3 sequence: CASSPRTANQEAQYF. The CDR3 region has the DNA TGTGCCAGCAGCCCTCGGACAGCGAACCAAGAGGCCCAGTACTTC.

The CDR3 reads CASSPRAYGPQHF. DNA of the CDR3: TGTGCCAGCAGTCCACGGGCGTACGGGCCCCAGCATTTT. The chain combines TRBV28 with TRBJ1-5; D uncertain. The CDR3 spans 13 residues. V was trimmed by 5 bases and J by 9 bases, leaving 14 bases between them. Germline CDR1 MDHEN, CDR2 SYDVKM.

In its sample, this clonotype was seen many times. The chain carries TRBV19 and TRBJ2-1, with D unclear. CDR3 length equals 15 residues. V dropped 5 bases and J dropped 1 base, with 12 bases sitting between them. Looked up from germline, CDR1 is LNHDA and CDR2 is SQIVND (reference sequence). Here the CDR3 DNA reads TGTGCCAGTAGTCCGGACGACGTGTCCTACAATGAGCAGTTCTTC. Encoded protein: CASSPDDVSYNEQFF.

The sample holds many counts of this clonotype. The J gene is TRBJ1-1, the V gene TRBV9; D not certain. Looked up from germline, CDR1 is SGDLS and CDR2 is YYNGEE. The V end was cut by 4 bases, the J end by 0 bases, with 10 bases between. The CDR3 length is 14 residues. The CDR3 nucleotides are TGTGCCAGCAGCCCGACACTTATGAACACTGAAGCTTTCTTT. Protein: CASSPTLMNTEAFF.

This clonotype has ten or more counts. This sequence joins TRBV6-1 and TRBJ2-5; TRBD2 matches at 7 bases. After removal of 5 bases from V and 5 bases from J, the junction contained 11 bases not matched to a gene. In germline, CDR1 is MNHNS, CDR2 SASEGT. This CDR3 spans 15 amino acids. In nucleotides, the CDR3 is TGTGCCAGCAGTTTCGGGACTCCCGGGGGGGAGACCCAGTACTTC. Its protein product is CASSFGTPGGETQYF.

V usage is TRBV2 and J usage is TRBJ2-5; D is possibly TRBD1 (6 bases). This CDR3 contains 15 residues. With 7 bases removed from V and 5 bases from J, the gap between germline ends came to 20 bases. Germline CDR1 reads SNHLY; CDR2 reads FYNNEI. The CDR3 loop reads CASTPERGTGETQYF. The CDR3 nucleotides are TGTGCCAGCACTCCCGAAAGGGGGACGGGGGAGACCCAGTACTTC.

This clonotype has ten or more counts. The chain recombines TRBV27 with TRBJ1-2; D is possibly TRBD1 (5 bases). CDR1 MNHEY and CDR2 SMNVEV come from the germline V gene (reference sequence). V was trimmed by 3 bases and J by 4 bases, leaving 9 bases between them. The length of the CDR3 is 13 residues. The CDR3 region has the DNA TGTGCCAGCAGTTTCGGGGGTTCCTATGGCTACACCTTC. Translated, it gives CASSFGGSYGYTF.

As to this clonotype: The CDR3 carries no conserved terminal phenylalanine or tryptophan, so it likely arises from a read error. This chain connects TRBV29-1 to TRBJ2-3, with TRBD1 as a possible D gene (6 bases). V lost 0 bases and J 1 base, leaving 17 bases between the germline ends. CDR1 and CDR2 from the germline V gene are SQVTM and ANQGSEA. CDR3 length: 17 residues. CDR3 sequence reads: CSVEDFPGAGGTDTQYY. The CDR3 DNA is TGCAGCGTTGAAGATTTCCCCGGGGCAGGGGGCACAGATACGCAGTATTAT.

This clonotype was detected ten times or more. V and J are TRBV4-1 and TRBJ1-5; a weak D match, TRBD1 (6 bases). Trimming cost V 5 bases and J 6 bases, with 17 bases left between them. The germline V gene encodes CDR1 MGHRA and CDR2 YSYEKL. The CDR3 runs 15 residues. In DNA form, the CDR3 reads TGCGCCAGCAGCTATTCAGGGGAGGCGGTTCAGCCCCAGCATTTT. It yields the protein CASSYSGEAVQPQHF.

This clonotype was observed at least ten times. The genes are TRBV20-1 and TRBJ1-5, with 7 nucleotides matching TRBD1. V lost 6 bases, J lost 3 bases, and 5 bases stayed unmatched. The V gene's germline CDR1 is DFQATT and CDR2 SNEGSKA (reference sequence). CDR3 length equals 13 residues. DNA of the CDR3: TGCAGTGCCCTACAGGGGTTCAATCAGCCCCAGCATTTT. As protein: CSALQGFNQPQHF.

This clonotype was counted many times. The V call is TRBV24-1, the J call TRBJ1-1, with TRBD1 matching over 7 bases. Germline V gives CDR1 KGHDR, CDR2 SFDVKD. Trimming cost V 4 bases and J 11 bases; bases outside gene matches: 3. CDR3 length: 11 amino acids. CDR3 in amino acids: CATSDTGAAFF. The CDR3, as DNA: TGTGCCACCAGTGACACAGGGGCGGCTTTCTTT.

The chain combines TRBV11-2 with TRBJ2-7; D remains ambiguous. The germline CDR1 and CDR2 sequences are SGHAT and FQNNGV. CDR3 length equals 14 residues. V was shortened by 5 bases and J by 6 bases, with 17 bases between the two germline ends. The CDR3 sequence is CASSPVSSVGEQYF. Written as DNA, the CDR3 is TGTGCCAGCAGCCCGGTATCTTCGGTCGGCGAGCAGTACTTC.